The sequence of this T cell receptor (beta chain) was determined in a study of blood T cell repertoires in COVID-19. Study information: There were acute and convalescent COVID-19 samples, and they came from the United States, Italy and Spain.

Clones were read by immunoSEQ multiplex PCR, and TCRdb kept only the in-frame ones, dropping some. Found here are 120,000 to 150,000 clones, 84% of them singletons; the top ten hold about 5.1%. The clonotype was recovered from a human donor in a cohort sampled during active COVID-19. The sequencing sample was made of peripheral blood.

The CDR3 sequence: CSVGTGGDSPLHF. CDR3 bases: TGCAGCGTCGGGACAGGGGGCGACTCACCCCTCCACTTT. The gene calls are TRBV29-1 and TRBJ1-6, with 12 bases lining up with TRBD1. Per germline, CDR1 SQVTM and CDR2 ANQGSEA. With V trimmed by 6 bases and J by 10 bases, 4 bases remained unmatched. There are 13 residues in the CDR3.